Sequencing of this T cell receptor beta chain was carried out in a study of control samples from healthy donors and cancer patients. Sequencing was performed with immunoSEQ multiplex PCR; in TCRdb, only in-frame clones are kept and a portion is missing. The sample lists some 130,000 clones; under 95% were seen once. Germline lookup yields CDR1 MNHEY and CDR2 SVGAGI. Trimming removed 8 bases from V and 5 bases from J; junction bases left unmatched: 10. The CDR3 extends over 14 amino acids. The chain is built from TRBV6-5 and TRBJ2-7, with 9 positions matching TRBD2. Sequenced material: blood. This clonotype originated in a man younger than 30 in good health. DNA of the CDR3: TGTGCCAGCGTAGCGGGGGTTCCCCCCGACGAGCAGTACTTC. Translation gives CASVAGVPPDEQYF.